One T cell receptor beta chain is described in this entry. These data are taken from a study of technical replicates of blood from several donors. Profiling relied on immunoSEQ multiplex PCR, and the TCRdb table lists in-frame clones only, not all of them. The table shows tens of thousands of clones, with 94% occurring only once. Germline CDR1 is MDHEN and CDR2 is SYDVKM. Trimming took off 7 bases at V and 6 bases at J, with 15 bases between the two ends. CDR3 length: 13 residues. V gene TRBV28 combines with J gene TRBJ1-2, with D tentatively TRBD1 (5 bases). The source is a human donor in good health. The sequenced sample was T cells isolated from PBMCs. CDR3 nucleotides: TGTGCCAGCACCGGCAGGGTGAACGATGGCTACACCTTC. Its translation is CASTGRVNDGYTF.